In its sample, the clone carrying this T cell receptor (beta chain) was seen many times. At one end the junction does not follow the germline gene, possibly because of a read error. These data originate in a study of Graves' ophthalmopathy and Graves' hyperthyroidism. CDR1 SEHNR and CDR2 FQNEAQ come from the germline V gene (reference sequence). CDR3 length: 11 amino acids. RNA transcripts served as template for amplifying TCR beta CDR3 sequences. First-round RT-PCR employed HTBI primers, with a second-round multiplex PCR after it. TCRdb redid the calling of the multiplex PCR reads with MiXCR, one entry per CDR3 protein. Among about 410,000 distinct CDR3 sequences listed, about 17% were seen once.

This chain joins TRBV7-9 and TRBJ1-1; 7 nucleotides agree with TRBD1. Sequencing used peripheral blood. This clonotype originated in a woman between 18 and 29 years old with Graves' ophthalmopathy. The DNA for the CDR3 is TGTGCCAGCAGCGGTCCCCGGGACAGTTTTTTT. This translates into CASSGPRDSFF.